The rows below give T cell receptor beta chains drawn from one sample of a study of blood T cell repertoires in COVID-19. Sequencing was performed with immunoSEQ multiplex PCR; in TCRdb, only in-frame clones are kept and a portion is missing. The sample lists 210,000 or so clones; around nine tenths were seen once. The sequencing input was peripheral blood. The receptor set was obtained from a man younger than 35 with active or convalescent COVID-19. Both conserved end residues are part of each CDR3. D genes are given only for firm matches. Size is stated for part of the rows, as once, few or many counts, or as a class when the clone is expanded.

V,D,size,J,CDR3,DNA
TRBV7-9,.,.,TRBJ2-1,CASSLGGFEQFF,TGTGCCAGCAGCTTAGGGGGCTTTGAGCAGTTCTTC
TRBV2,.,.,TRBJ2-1,CASTPQGQSSGRSPFF,TGTGCCAGCACCCCCCAGGGGCAGTCCTCCGGGCGCAGCCCATTCTTC
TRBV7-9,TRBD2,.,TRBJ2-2,CASSPRIREGDTGELFF,TGTGCCAGCAGCCCCCGGATCCGGGAGGGGGACACCGGGGAGCTGTTTTTT
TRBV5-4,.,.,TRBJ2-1,CASSLTSVNEQFF,TGTGCCAGCAGCTTGACCAGCGTCAATGAGCAGTTCTTC
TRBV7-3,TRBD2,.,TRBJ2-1,CASSPVGGRAPNEQFF,TGTGCCAGCAGCCCGGTCGGTGGGAGGGCCCCCAATGAGCAGTTCTTC
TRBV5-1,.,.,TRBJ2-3,CASRTALHTDTQYF,TGCGCCAGTCGGACAGCGCTTCACACAGATACGCAGTATTTT
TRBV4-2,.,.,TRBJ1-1,CASSQLGALTSKAFF,TGTGCCAGCAGCCAACTAGGGGCTCTCACTTCAAAAGCTTTCTTT
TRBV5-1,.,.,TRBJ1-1,CASSTSMNTEAFF,TGCGCCAGCAGCACTTCGATGAACACTGAAGCTTTCTTT
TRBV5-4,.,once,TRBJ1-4,CASSLAQENEKLFF,TGTGCCAGCAGCTTGGCACAGGAAAATGAAAAACTGTTTTTT
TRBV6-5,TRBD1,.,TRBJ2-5,CASQWGQVGETQYF,TGTGCCTCCCAATGGGGACAGGTAGGGGAGACCCAGTACTTC
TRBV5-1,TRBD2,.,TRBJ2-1,CASSPGGAGAVNEQFF,TGCGCCAGCAGCCCCGGGGGGGCGGGAGCAGTAAATGAGCAGTTCTTC
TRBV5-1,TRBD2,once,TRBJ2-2,CASSLRAGVGTGELFF,TGCGCCAGCAGCTTGCGAGCGGGAGTAGGCACCGGGGAGCTGTTTTTT
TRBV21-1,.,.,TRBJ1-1,CASSRDRGETEAFF,TGTGCCAGCAGCAGAGACAGGGGAGAAACTGAAGCTTTCTTT
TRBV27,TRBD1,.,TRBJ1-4,CASSPDRGNEKLFF,TGTGCCAGCAGTCCGGACAGGGGAAATGAAAAACTGTTTTTT
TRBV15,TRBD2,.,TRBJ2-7,CATSRVFLAGASGEQYF,TGTGCCACCAGCAGAGTTTTCCTAGCGGGAGCTTCGGGGGAGCAGTACTTC
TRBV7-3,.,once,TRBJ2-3,CASSPSSGLLTDTQYF,TGTGCCAGCAGCCCGTCGTCGGGACTCCTCACAGATACGCAGTATTTT
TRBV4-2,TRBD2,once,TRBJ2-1,CASSQDRGGSVYNEQFF,TGTGCCAGCAGCCAAGATCGGGGCGGGAGTGTTTACAATGAGCAGTTCTTC
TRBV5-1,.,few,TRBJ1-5,CASSAGGGGQPQHF,TGCGCCAGCAGCGCCGGGGGAGGAGGTCAGCCCCAGCATTTT
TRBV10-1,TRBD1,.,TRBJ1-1,CASSDGQGSTEAFF,TGCGCCAGCAGTGATGGACAGGGAAGCACTGAAGCTTTCTTT